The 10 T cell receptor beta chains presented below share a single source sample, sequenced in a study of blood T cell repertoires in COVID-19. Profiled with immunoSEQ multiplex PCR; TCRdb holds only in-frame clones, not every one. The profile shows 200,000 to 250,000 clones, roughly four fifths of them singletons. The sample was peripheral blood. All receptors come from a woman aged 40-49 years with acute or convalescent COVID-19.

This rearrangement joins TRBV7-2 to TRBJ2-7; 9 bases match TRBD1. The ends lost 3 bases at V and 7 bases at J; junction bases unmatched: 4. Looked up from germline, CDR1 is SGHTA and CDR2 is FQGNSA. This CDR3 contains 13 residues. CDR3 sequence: CASSFDRGYEQYF. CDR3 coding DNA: TGTGCCAGCAGCTTTGACAGGGGGTATGAGCAGTACTTC.

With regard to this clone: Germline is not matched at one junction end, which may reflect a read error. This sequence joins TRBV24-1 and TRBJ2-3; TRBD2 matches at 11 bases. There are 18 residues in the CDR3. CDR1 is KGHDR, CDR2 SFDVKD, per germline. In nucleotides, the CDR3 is TGTGCCATCAGTGATTTGGGTGGGACTAGCGGACTCACAGATACGCAGTATTTT. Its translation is CAISDLGGTSGLTDTQYF.

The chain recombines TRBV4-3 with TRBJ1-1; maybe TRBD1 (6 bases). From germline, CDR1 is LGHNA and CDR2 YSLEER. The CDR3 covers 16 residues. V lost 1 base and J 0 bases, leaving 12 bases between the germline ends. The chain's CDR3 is CASSQGRQVVNTEAFF. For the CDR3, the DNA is TGCGCCAGCAGCCAAGGCAGACAGGTCGTGAACACTGAAGCTTTCTTT.

CDR3 DNA sequence: TGTGCCAGCAGCCCAATGACAAGCTCTGGAAACACCATATATTTT. Protein sequence: CASSPMTSSGNTIYF. The chain combines TRBV11-2 with TRBJ1-3; D is uncertain. V was cut by 5 bases and J by 0 bases, with 11 bases left in between. Germline CDR1 reads SGHAT; CDR2 reads FQNNGV. The CDR3 contains 15 residues. Full variable domain (missing parts from reference TRBV11-2 and TRBJ1-3): EAGVAQSPRYKIIEKRQSVAFWCNPISGHATLYWYQQILGQGPKLLIQFQNNGVVDDSQLPKDRFSAERLKGVDSTLKIQPAKLEDSAVYLCASSPMTSSGNTIYFGEGSWLTVV.

The CDR3 nucleotides are TGTGCCAGCTCCCCTTTCCGGGACAGGGAGTACAATGAGCAGTTCTTC. Encoded protein: CASSPFRDREYNEQFF. V and J are TRBV18 and TRBJ2-1, with 9 bases matching TRBD1. The germline V gene encodes CDR1 KGHSH and CDR2 LQKENI. The CDR3 consists of 16 residues. V lost 6 bases and J lost 4; bases outside the gene matches: 10.

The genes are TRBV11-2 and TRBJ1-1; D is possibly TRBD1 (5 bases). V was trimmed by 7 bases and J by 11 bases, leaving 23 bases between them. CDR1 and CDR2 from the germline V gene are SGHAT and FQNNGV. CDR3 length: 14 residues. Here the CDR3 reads CASNMEWGELGAFF. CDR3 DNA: TGTGCCAGCAATATGGAATGGGGGGAGCTTGGGGCTTTCTTT. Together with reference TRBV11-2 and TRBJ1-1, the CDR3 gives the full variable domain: EAGVAQSPRYKIIEKRQSVAFWCNPISGHATLYWYQQILGQGPKLLIQFQNNGVVDDSQLPKDRFSAERLKGVDSTLKIQPAKLEDSAVYLCASNMEWGELGAFFGQGTRLTVV.

Written as DNA, the CDR3 is TGTGCCAGCAACCTGGGGACAGATTATGGCTACACCTTC. This sequence encodes CASNLGTDYGYTF. This chain joins TRBV28 and TRBJ1-2; TRBD1 matches 7 bases. The CDR3 length is 13 residues. V was pared by 7 bases and J by 5 bases, with 7 bases of the junction left unmatched. Germline values: CDR1 MDHEN, CDR2 SYDVKM.

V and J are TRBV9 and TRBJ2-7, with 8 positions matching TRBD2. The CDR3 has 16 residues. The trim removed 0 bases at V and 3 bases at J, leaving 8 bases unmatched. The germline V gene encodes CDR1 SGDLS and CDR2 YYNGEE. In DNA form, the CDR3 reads TGTGCCAGCAGCGTAGCGACTAGCGTGGAGATCTACGAGCAGTACTTC. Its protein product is CASSVATSVEIYEQYF.

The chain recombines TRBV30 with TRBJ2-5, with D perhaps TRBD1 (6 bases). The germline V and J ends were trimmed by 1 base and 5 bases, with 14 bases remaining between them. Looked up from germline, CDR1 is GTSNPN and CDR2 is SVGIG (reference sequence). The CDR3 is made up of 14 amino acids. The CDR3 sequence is CAWSDIGGTETQYF. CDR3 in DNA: TGTGCCTGGAGTGATATAGGGGGTACGGAGACCCAGTACTTC. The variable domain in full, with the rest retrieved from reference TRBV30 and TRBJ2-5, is SQTIHQWPATLVQPVGSPLSLECTVEGTSNPNLYWYRQAAGRGLQLLFYSVGIGQISSEVPQNLSASRPQDRQFILSSKKLLLSDSGFYLCAWSDIGGTETQYFGPGTRLLVL.

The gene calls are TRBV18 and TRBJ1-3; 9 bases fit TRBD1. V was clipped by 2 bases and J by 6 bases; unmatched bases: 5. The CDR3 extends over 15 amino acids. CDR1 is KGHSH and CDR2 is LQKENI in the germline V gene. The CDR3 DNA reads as TGTGCCAGCTCACCAACCGGGACAGGGAAAAACACCATATATTTT. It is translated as CASSPTGTGKNTIYF.